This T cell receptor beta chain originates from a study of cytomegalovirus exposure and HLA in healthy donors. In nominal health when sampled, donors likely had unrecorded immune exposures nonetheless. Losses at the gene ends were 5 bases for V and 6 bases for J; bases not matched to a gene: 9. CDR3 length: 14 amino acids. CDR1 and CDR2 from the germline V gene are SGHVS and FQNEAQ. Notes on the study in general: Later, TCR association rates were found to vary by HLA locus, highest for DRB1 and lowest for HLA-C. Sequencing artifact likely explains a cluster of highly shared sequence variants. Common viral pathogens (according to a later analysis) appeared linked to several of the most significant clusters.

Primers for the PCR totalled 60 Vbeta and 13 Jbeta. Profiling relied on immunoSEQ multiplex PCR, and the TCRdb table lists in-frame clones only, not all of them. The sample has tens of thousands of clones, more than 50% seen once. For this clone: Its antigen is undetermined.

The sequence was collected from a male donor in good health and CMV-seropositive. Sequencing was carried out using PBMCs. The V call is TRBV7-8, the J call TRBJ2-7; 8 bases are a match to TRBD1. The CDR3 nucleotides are TGTGCCAGCAGCCCGATCAGGGGGCTAGGCGAGCAGTACTTC. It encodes CASSPIRGLGEQYF.